The rows below give T cell receptor beta chains drawn from one sample of a study of persistence of HIV-infected CD4 T cells. These receptors lack a known antigen. Repertoires were generated with immunoSEQ multiplex PCR, while TCRdb's copy carries only in-frame clones and drops some. Among around 45,000 clones listed, approximately 91% were seen once. Sequenced here: CD4+ T cells sorted from PBMCs after roughly 17-hour stimulation, sampled from a patient who received antiretroviral therapy. Receptors were obtained from an adult man with HIV who was CMV-seropositive. Each CDR3 is given with its conserved first and last residue. The order of the fields is D gene, V gene, clone size, J gene, CDR3 protein, CDR3 DNA. The D gene is left open where the match is weak. A row's size may be missing; if present it is once, few, many or a size class.

D gene: TRBD2; V gene: TRBV3-1/TRBV3-2; clone size: -; J gene: TRBJ2-3; CDR3 protein: CASSPSASGLAADTQYF; CDR3 DNA: TGTGCCAGCAGCCCCAGCGCATCGGGACTAGCTGCAGATACGCAGTATTTT
D gene: -; V gene: TRBV15; clone size: once; J gene: TRBJ2-6; CDR3 protein: CATSREVSGWNLSGANVLTF; CDR3 DNA: TGTGCCACCAGCAGAGAGGTTTCAGGGTGGAACCTCTCTGGGGCCAACGTCCTGACTTTC
D gene: -; V gene: TRBV7-3; clone size: -; J gene: TRBJ1-4; CDR3 protein: CASSSLKATNEKLFF; CDR3 DNA: TGTGCCAGCAGCTCACTGAAAGCAACTAATGAAAAACTGTTTTTT
D gene: -; V gene: TRBV5-8; clone size: -; J gene: TRBJ2-3; CDR3 protein: CASSSAVRGTDTQYF; CDR3 DNA: TGTGCCAGCAGCTCTGCGGTAAGGGGCACAGATACGCAGTATTTT
D gene: -; V gene: TRBV5-1; clone size: -; J gene: TRBJ1-2; CDR3 protein: CASSPGTINYGYTF; CDR3 DNA: TGCGCCAGCAGCCCGGGGACAATTAACTATGGCTACACCTTC
D gene: TRBD2; V gene: TRBV18; clone size: -; J gene: TRBJ2-3; CDR3 protein: CASSPLAGARTDTQYF; CDR3 DNA: TGTGCCAGCTCACCTCTAGCGGGGGCCCGCACAGATACGCAGTATTTT
D gene: -; V gene: TRBV4-1; clone size: -; J gene: TRBJ2-6; CDR3 protein: CASSQDKAFSGANVLTF; CDR3 DNA: TGCGCCAGCAGCCAAGATAAGGCGTTCTCTGGGGCCAACGTCCTGACTTTC
D gene: -; V gene: TRBV29-1; clone size: -; J gene: TRBJ1-5; CDR3 protein: CSVGQGPNQPQHF; CDR3 DNA: TGCAGCGTTGGTCAGGGCCCCAATCAGCCCCAGCATTTT
D gene: -; V gene: TRBV9; clone size: few; J gene: TRBJ2-3; CDR3 protein: CASSAPGTDTQYF; CDR3 DNA: TGTGCCAGCAGCGCCCCTGGCACAGATACGCAGTATTTT
D gene: -; V gene: TRBV5-6; clone size: once; J gene: TRBJ1-1; CDR3 protein: CASSVVVLRMNTEAFF; CDR3 DNA: TGTGCCAGCAGCGTGGTGGTCCTCCGGATGAACACTGAAGCTTTCTTT
D gene: -; V gene: TRBV28; clone size: -; J gene: TRBJ1-4; CDR3 protein: CASSTGREKLFF; CDR3 DNA: TGTGCCAGCAGTACTGGGCGAGAAAAACTGTTTTTT
D gene: -; V gene: TRBV3-1/TRBV3-2; clone size: -; J gene: TRBJ1-2; CDR3 protein: CASSPARGNYGYTF; CDR3 DNA: TGTGCCAGCAGCCCCGCGAGGGGAAACTATGGCTACACCTTC
D gene: -; V gene: TRBV23-1; clone size: -; J gene: TRBJ1-6; CDR3 protein: CASSQCFDLFALGSYNSPLHF; CDR3 DNA: TGCGCCAGCAGTCAATGTTTCGATCTTTTCGCTTTGGGCTCCTATAATTCACCCCTCCACTTT
D gene: TRBD1; V gene: TRBV19; clone size: -; J gene: TRBJ1-2; CDR3 protein: CASRPLRTGDGYTF; CDR3 DNA: TGTGCCAGTAGACCGCTCCGGACAGGGGATGGCTACACCTTC
D gene: -; V gene: TRBV28; clone size: -; J gene: TRBJ2-1; CDR3 protein: CASIGQSSYNEQFF; CDR3 DNA: TGTGCCAGCATCGGACAGAGCTCCTACAATGAGCAGTTCTTC
D gene: TRBD1; V gene: TRBV19; clone size: -; J gene: TRBJ2-7; CDR3 protein: CAGSIKAGQGPYEQYF; CDR3 DNA: TGTGCCGGTAGTATAAAAGCCGGACAGGGTCCCTACGAGCAGTACTTC
D gene: -; V gene: TRBV24-1; clone size: -; J gene: TRBJ1-1; CDR3 protein: CATSGGSGINTEAFF; CDR3 DNA: TGTGCCACCAGTGGTGGGTCCGGGATTAACACTGAAGCTTTCTTT
D gene: -; V gene: TRBV28; clone size: -; J gene: TRBJ2-2; CDR3 protein: CARPRTIRELFF; CDR3 DNA: TGTGCCAGACCAAGAACTATCCGGGAGCTGTTTTTT
D gene: -; V gene: TRBV6-5; clone size: -; J gene: TRBJ1-6; CDR3 protein: CASRTISSPLHF; CDR3 DNA: TGTGCCAGCAGAACCATTAGTTCACCCCTCCACTTT
D gene: -; V gene: TRBV24-1; clone size: -; J gene: TRBJ1-2; CDR3 protein: CATSEAGVGYTF; CDR3 DNA: TGTGCCACCAGTGAAGCAGGGGTAGGCTACACCTTC